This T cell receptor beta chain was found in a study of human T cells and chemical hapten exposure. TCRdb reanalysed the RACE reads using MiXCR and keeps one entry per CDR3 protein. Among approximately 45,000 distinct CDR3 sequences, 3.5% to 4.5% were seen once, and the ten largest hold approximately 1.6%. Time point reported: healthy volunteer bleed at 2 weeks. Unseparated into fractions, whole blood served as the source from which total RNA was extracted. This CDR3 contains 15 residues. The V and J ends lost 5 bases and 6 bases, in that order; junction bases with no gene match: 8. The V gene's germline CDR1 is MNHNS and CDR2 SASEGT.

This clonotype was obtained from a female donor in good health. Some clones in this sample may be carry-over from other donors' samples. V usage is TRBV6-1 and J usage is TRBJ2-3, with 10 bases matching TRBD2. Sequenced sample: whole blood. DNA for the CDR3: TGTGCCAGCAGTATGATAGCGGGGGGACAGGATACGCAGTATTTT. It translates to CASSMIAGGQDTQYF.